Included here is one T cell receptor beta chain sequence, with context. Antigen unknown. This table comes from immunoSEQ multiplex PCR, and its TCRdb copy is limited to in-frame clones, with some not included. The sample holds hundreds of thousands of clones, around 89% seen once. CDR3 size: 12 residues. V gave up 6 bases and J gave up 4 bases, with 8 bases separating them. Germline values: CDR1 SNHLY, CDR2 FYNNEI. The data belong to a study of Ad26.COV2.S vaccination and SARS-CoV-2 variants. For the study at large: The vaccine Ad26.COV2.S was put into the muscle once, or twice with 56 days between. Points from the study as a whole: Placebo recipients showed lower spike-specific TCR breadth than vaccinees. Considerable breadth of spike-specific CD8+ and CD4+ T cell responses has reportedly been documented following vaccination.

Treatment noted: around 19 received Ad26.COV2.S at low or high dose, single or two shots; about 5 received placebo; per-sample allocation not given. Vaccine and placebo recipients were sampled on day 63 after the first injection. The clonotype was recovered from a person between 18 and 65 years old who received the Ad26.COV2.S COVID-19 vaccine or a placebo. The sequencing used peripheral blood, collected in a trial of Ad26.COV2.S vaccine versus placebo. The chain links TRBV2 to TRBJ2-3, with D possibly called TRBD1 or TRBD2 (6 bases each). CDR3 bases: TGTGCCAGCAGGGGGGGCGCAGATACGCAGTATTTT. This encodes CASRGGADTQYF.